The present TCR beta chain was sequenced within a study of cytomegalovirus exposure and HLA in healthy donors. Both 60 Vbeta primers and 13 Jbeta primers went into the PCR. Produced via immunoSEQ multiplex PCR; TCRdb's table is partial and in-frame only. The data contain approximately 150,000 clones, 71% of them singletons. This CDR3 spans 16 amino acids. V lost 5 bases to trimming and J lost 4 bases, with 20 bases between them. Germline lookup yields CDR1 MDHEN and CDR2 SYDVKM. Sequencing input: PBMCs. This receptor was identified in a woman aged 25 to 39 in good health and CMV-seronegative. The chain has TRBV28 and TRBJ2-5; unclear D gene. The CDR3 DNA is TGTGCCAGCAGTCCAACGGGTCGGCGAGTTGGAGAGACCCAGTACTTC. This codes for CASSPTGRRVGETQYF.